This TCR beta chain was identified during a study of T cells in Graves' hyperthyroidism and ophthalmopathy. Study results and caveats: The model anticipated ophthalmopathy a median about six months pre-onset. Separating ophthalmopathy from stable hyperthyroidism was achieved by a 13 V-J model. Also found in blood were most expanded thyroid clonotypes above 0.001.

Looked up from germline, CDR1 is SNHLY and CDR2 is FYNNEI. This CDR3 is built from 14 residues. Trimming removed 4 bases from V and 2 bases from J, with 11 bases in between. At least ten counts were recorded for this clonotype. Antigen unknown. Researchers barred patients who had uncontrolled infection, other autoimmune disease, pregnancy or lactation. What was amplified from RNA transcripts were TCR beta CDR3 regions. HTBI primers were employed in a first-round RT-PCR of the TCR CDR3. A single record per CDR3 protein comes from TCRdb applying MiXCR to the multiplex PCR reads. This table holds hundreds of thousands of distinct CDR3 sequences, 45% found once.

Sequences were obtained from peripheral blood or thyroid tissue (not recorded which). This chain connects TRBV2 to TRBJ2-5; possible D gene TRBD1, 5 bases. This receptor was obtained from an adult man with Graves' disease, either hyperthyroidism or ophthalmopathy (not recorded which). The chain's CDR3 is CASSAPGIQETQYF. Written as DNA, the CDR3 is TGTGCCAGCAGTGCGCCAGGGATACAAGAGACCCAGTACTTC.